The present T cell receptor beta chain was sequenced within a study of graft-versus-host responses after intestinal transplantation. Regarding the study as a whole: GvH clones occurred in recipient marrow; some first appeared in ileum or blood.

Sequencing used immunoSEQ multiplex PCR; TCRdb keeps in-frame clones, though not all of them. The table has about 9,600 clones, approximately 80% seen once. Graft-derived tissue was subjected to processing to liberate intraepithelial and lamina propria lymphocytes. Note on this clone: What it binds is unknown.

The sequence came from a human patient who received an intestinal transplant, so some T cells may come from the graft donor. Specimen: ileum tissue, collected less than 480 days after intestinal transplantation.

CDR3 in DNA: TGTGCCAGCAGCGCCAGGGGAGGCGCGAACACCGGGGAGCTGTTTTTT. It is translated as CASSARGGANTGELFF. The chain is built from TRBV9 and TRBJ2-2; D may be TRBD1 or TRBD2 (6 bases each). Germline V CDR1 and CDR2: SGDLS, YYNGEE. Trimming removed 3 bases at V and 0 bases at J, with 12 bases between. CDR3 length equals 16 residues.